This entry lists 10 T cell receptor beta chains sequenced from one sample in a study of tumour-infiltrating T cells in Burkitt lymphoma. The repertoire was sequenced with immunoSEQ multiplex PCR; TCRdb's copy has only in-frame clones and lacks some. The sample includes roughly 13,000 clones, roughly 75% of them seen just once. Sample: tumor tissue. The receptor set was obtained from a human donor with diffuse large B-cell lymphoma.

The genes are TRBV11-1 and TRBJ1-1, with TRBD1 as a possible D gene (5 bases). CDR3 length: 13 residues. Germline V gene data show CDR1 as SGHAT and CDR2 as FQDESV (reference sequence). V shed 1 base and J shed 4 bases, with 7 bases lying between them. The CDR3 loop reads CASSLVGVTEAFF. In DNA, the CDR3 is TGTGCCAGCAGCTTAGTAGGGGTCACTGAAGCTTTCTTT.

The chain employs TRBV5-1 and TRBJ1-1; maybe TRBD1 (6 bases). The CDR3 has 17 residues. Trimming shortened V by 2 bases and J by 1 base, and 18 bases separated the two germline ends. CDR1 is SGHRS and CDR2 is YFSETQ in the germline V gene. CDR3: CASSLWGQGWQNTEAFF. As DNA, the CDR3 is TGCGCCAGCAGCTTATGGGGTCAGGGGTGGCAGAACACTGAAGCTTTCTTT.

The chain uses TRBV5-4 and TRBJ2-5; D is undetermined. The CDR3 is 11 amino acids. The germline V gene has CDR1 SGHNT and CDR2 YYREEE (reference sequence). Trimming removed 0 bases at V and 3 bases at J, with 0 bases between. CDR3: CASSLEETQYF. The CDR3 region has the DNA TGTGCCAGCAGCTTGGAAGAGACCCAGTACTTC.

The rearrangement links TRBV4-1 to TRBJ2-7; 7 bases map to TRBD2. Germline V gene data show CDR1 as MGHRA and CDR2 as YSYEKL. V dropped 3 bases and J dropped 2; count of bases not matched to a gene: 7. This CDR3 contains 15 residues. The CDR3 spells CASSQRSSGAYEQYF. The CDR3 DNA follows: TGCGCCAGCAGCCAGAGATCTAGCGGAGCCTACGAGCAGTACTTC.

This chain's CDR3 is CASSLRTANTEAFF. The CDR3 bases are TGTGCCAGCAGTCTCCGGACAGCCAACACTGAAGCTTTCTTT. V usage is TRBV6-5 and J usage is TRBJ1-1; maybe TRBD1 (6 bases). Germline CDR1 reads MNHEY; CDR2 reads SVGAGI. The CDR3 has 14 residues. Trimming left V 5 bases short and J 2 bases short, with 12 bases between.

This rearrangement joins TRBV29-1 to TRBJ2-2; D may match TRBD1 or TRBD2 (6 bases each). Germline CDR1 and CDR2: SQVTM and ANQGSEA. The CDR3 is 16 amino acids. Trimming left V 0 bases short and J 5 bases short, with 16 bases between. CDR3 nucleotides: TGCAGCGTTGAAGATCCTGGCCGGGGGCTTACCGGGGAGCTGTTTTTT. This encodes CSVEDPGRGLTGELFF.

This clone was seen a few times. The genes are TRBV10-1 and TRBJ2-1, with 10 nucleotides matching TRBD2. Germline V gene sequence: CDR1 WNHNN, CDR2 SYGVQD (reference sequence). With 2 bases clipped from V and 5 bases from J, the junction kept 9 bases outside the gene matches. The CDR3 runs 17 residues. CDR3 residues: CASSEGLAESGDNEQFF. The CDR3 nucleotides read TGCGCCAGCAGTGAGGGACTAGCGGAAAGTGGTGACAATGAGCAGTTCTTC.

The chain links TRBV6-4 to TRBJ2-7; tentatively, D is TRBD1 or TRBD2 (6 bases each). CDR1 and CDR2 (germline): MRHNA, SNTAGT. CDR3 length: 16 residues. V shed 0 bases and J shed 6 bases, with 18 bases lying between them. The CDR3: CASSDSGYGGSGEQYV. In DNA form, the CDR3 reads TGTGCCAGCAGTGACTCAGGGTACGGGGGCTCGGGCGAGCAGTACGTC.

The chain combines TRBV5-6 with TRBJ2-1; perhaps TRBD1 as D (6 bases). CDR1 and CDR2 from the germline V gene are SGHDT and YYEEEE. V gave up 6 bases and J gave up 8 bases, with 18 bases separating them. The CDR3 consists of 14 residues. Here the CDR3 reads CASNQLDRIHEQFF. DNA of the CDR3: TGTGCCAGCAACCAACTTGACAGGATCCATGAGCAGTTCTTC.

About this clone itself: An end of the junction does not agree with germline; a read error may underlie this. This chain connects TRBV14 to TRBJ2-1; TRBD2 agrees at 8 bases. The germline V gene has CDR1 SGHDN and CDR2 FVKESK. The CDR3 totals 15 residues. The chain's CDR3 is CASRQAGVNHNEQFF. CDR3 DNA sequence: TGTGCCAGCAGACAAGCGGGAGTTAACCACAATGAGCAGTTCTTC.